These 29 T cell receptor beta chains share one sample of origin, sequenced in a study of T cell clonality in common variable immunodeficiency. These receptors' antigens are unknown. Some clones are missing from TCRdb's copy, which holds only in-frame ones; the method was immunoSEQ multiplex PCR. The sample includes approximately 24,000 clones, none of them occurring once. Broader study findings: Common variable immunodeficiency TCR beta sequences reportedly had fewer deletions and N-nucleotide insertions.

The specimen was peripheral blood mononuclear cells. The receptors stem from a human donor with common variable immunodeficiency.

This clone has only a few counts. The observed sequence ends 3 residues before the CDR3 terminus, with the missing tail filled in from the germline J gene. V and J are TRBV11-2 and TRBJ1-5; a possible D gene is TRBD1 (6 bases). Germline CDR1 SGHAT, CDR2 FQNNGV. This CDR3 has 14 residues. Trimming pared 5 bases from V and 1 base from J, leaving 9 bases between. Partial CDR3 DNA: TGTGCCAGCAGCCCCGGGACAAGCAATCAGCCC. As protein: CASSPGTSNQP. The whole CDR3 is CASSPGTSNQPQHF.

This clone was found a few times. One end of the junction fails to match germline, which may point to a read error. The read finishes 3 residues shy of the CDR3 end, and the germline J gene is used to complete it. V and J are TRBV7-3 and TRBJ2-2; D is uncertain. Germline V gene sequence: CDR1 SGHTA, CDR2 FQGTGA. The CDR3 length is 12 residues. CDR3 region: CSSSPRTGELFF. Incomplete CDR3 DNA: TGTTCCAGCAGCCCCCGCACCGGGGAG. Drawing the rest from reference TRBV7-3 and TRBJ2-2, the complete variable domain is GAGVSQTPSNKVTEKGKYVELRCDPISGHTALYWYRQSLGQGPEFLIYFQGTGAADDSGLPNDRFFAVRPEGSVSTLKIQRTERGDSAVYLCSSSPRTGELFFGEGSRLTVL.

This clone was observed a handful of times. The CDR3 extends 3 residues past the end of the read, so its final part is completed from the germline J gene. The chain links TRBV20-1 to TRBJ2-7, with D possibly matching TRBD2 (5 bases). V was cut by 6 bases and J by 2 bases, with 11 bases left in between. Germline CDR1 reads DFQATT; CDR2 reads SNEGSKA (reference sequence). The CDR3 is made up of 12 amino acids. Incomplete CDR3 DNA: TGCAGTGCACCGACTACTACCTACGAG. This gives the protein CSAPTTTYE. The entire CDR3 protein reads CSAPTTTYEQYF.

This clone was seen only a few times. The sequenced fragment ends 3 residues before the CDR3 boundary, so the rest is inferred from the germline J gene. The J gene is TRBJ1-1, the V gene TRBV30, with a weak D call TRBD1 (5 bases). The CDR3 contains 13 residues. Trimming took off 0 bases at V and 7 bases at J, with 12 bases between the two ends. Germline assignment: CDR1 GTSNPN and CDR2 SVGIG (reference sequence). The CDR3 spells CAWSVRWGDEAFF. The part of the CDR3 DNA that was read is TGTGCCTGGAGTGTACGATGGGGGGATGAA.

The CDR3 sequence: CARLRWSYTF. Partial CDR3 DNA: TGCGCCAGACTACGCTGGAGC. V is TRBV23-1 and J is TRBJ1-2; D is ambiguous. The CDR3 goes on 3 residues after the read ends, and that part is filled in from the germline J gene. TRBV23-1 has ORF status, its function being uncertain. This CDR3 is built from 10 residues.

In its sample, this clone was seen many times. The read ends 3 residues before the CDR3 terminus; that terminus is restored from the germline J gene. The J gene is TRBJ1-4, the V gene TRBV19, with D unclear. This CDR3 spans 13 amino acids. Germline lookup yields CDR1 LNHDA and CDR2 SQIVND (reference sequence). V was trimmed by 6 bases and J by 8 bases, leaving 13 bases between them. The DNA read from the CDR3 is TGTGCCAGTAGAGAGAGGAAGGGCGAAAAA. As protein: CASRERKGEK. The full CDR3 is CASRERKGEKLFF.

This clone was observed at least ten times. Sequencing ends 3 residues short of the CDR3 end; the germline J gene provides the rest. The chain recombines TRBV2 with TRBJ1-2; 10 bases agree with TRBD1. V lost 2 bases, J lost 4 bases, and 4 bases stayed unmatched. Germline V gene sequence: CDR1 SNHLY, CDR2 FYNNEI. The CDR3 is made up of 15 amino acids. CDR3 bases read: TGTGCCAGCAGTGAAACCGGGACAGGGGCCTATGGC. This gives the protein CASSETGTGAYG. The entire CDR3 reads CASSETGTGAYGYTF.

Worth noting for this clone: The DNA ends 3 residues before the CDR3 does, and the rest of the CDR3 is filled in from the germline J gene. This chain joins TRBV7-9 and TRBJ2-5; 8 bases map to TRBD1. The V segment lost 8 bases and the J segment 1 base; nucleotides outside the gene matches: 6. The CDR3 runs to 14 residues. From germline, CDR1 is SEHNR and CDR2 FQNEAQ (reference sequence). CDR3 protein: CASLVTGGQETQYF. CDR3 bases read: TGTGCCAGCTTAGTAACAGGGGGCCAAGAGACC.

With regard to this clone: The read ends 3 residues shy of where the CDR3 ends; the end is completed using the germline J gene. This chain joins TRBV18 and TRBJ1-4; TRBD1 matches at 11 bases. V shed 1 base, J shed 6 bases, and the junction held 4 bases outside the gene matches. The CDR3 is made up of 16 amino acids. Germline V gives CDR1 KGHSH, CDR2 LQKENI. CDR3 DNA (partial): TGTGCCAGCTCACCACTACCGGGACAGGGGGATGAAAAA. Amino acids: CASSPLPGQGDEK. The CDR3 in full is CASSPLPGQGDEKLFF.

This clone was found a few times. The missing CDR3 end, 3 residues past where the read stops, is filled in from the germline J gene. The chain has TRBV20-1 and TRBJ2-5; TRBD2 matches 9 bases. Looked up from germline, CDR1 is DFQATT and CDR2 is SNEGSKA (reference sequence). After removal of 6 bases from V and 0 bases from J, the junction contained 8 bases not matched to a gene. The CDR3 consists of 15 residues. The CDR3 bases that were read are TGCAGTGCCCGAATGAGCGGGGGGTACCAAGAGACC. It encodes CSARMSGGYQET. The CDR3 reads in full as CSARMSGGYQETQYF.

In its sample, this clone was seen many times. The read comes to an end 3 residues before the CDR3 does, leaving the germline J gene to fill in the end. V usage is TRBV20-1 and J usage is TRBJ2-5; 8 nucleotides line up with TRBD2. Trimming took 3 bases from V and 5 from J; bases not matched to a gene: 11. Germline values: CDR1 DFQATT, CDR2 SNEGSKA (reference sequence). The CDR3 runs to 15 residues. The sequenced CDR3 bases are TGCAGTGCTAGGATCTTAGCGGGGTACTCGGAGACC. It encodes CSARILAGYSET. In full, the CDR3 reads CSARILAGYSETQYF.

This clone was counted at least ten times. The read terminates 3 residues before the CDR3 end, so the remaining end is supplied by the germline J gene. The chain has TRBV19 and TRBJ2-5; perhaps TRBD2 as D (6 bases). CDR1 and CDR2 from the germline V gene are LNHDA and SQIVND (reference sequence). This CDR3 spans 16 amino acids. V dropped 5 bases and J dropped 2 bases, with 18 bases sitting between them. The CDR3 protein is CASSFLSLAGQETQYF. The covered CDR3 bases are TGTGCCAGTAGTTTTTTATCCCTGGCGGGGCAAGAGACC.

This clone appeared many times. The sequenced fragment ends 3 residues before the CDR3 boundary, so the rest is inferred from the germline J gene. The chain employs TRBV5-1 and TRBJ2-7; D gene ambiguous. V was shortened by 4 bases and J by 4 bases, with 12 bases between the two germline ends. The CDR3 runs to 13 residues. Germline CDR1 is SGHRS and CDR2 is YFSETQ. CDR3 residues: CASSLGPEYEQYF. The part of the CDR3 DNA that was read is TGCGCCAGCAGCCTGGGCCCAGAATACGAG. Looking up the rest from reference TRBV5-1 and TRBJ2-7 gives the full variable domain: KAGVTQTPRYLIKTRGQQVTLSCSPISGHRSVSWYQQTPGQGLQFLFEYFSETQRNKGNFPGRFSGRQFSNSRSEMNVSTLELGDSALYLCASSLGPEYEQYFGPGTRLTVT.

A remark on this clone: The read terminates 3 residues ahead of where the CDR3 ends, so the germline J gene completes it. The rearrangement uses TRBV2 and TRBJ1-1, with D possibly being TRBD1 (5 bases). The CDR3 length is 14 residues. Germline V gives CDR1 SNHLY, CDR2 FYNNEI. The V and J ends lost 4 bases and 4 bases respectively, with 13 bases between them. The CDR3 region is CASSATPGGTEAFF. CDR3 DNA, as far as it was read: TGTGCCAGCAGTGCGACACCCGGGGGCACTGAA. The entire variable domain, with the rest obtained from reference TRBV2 and TRBJ1-1, is as follows: EPEVTQTPSHQVTQMGQEVILRCVPISNHLYFYWYRQILGQKVEFLVSFYNNEISEKSEIFDDQFSVERPDGSNFTLKIRSTKLEDSAMYFCASSATPGGTEAFFGQGTRLTVV.

This clone was detected a few times. The DNA ends 3 residues before the CDR3 does, and the rest of the CDR3 is filled in from the germline J gene. The chain carries TRBV18 and TRBJ1-6; D possibly corresponds to TRBD1 (6 bases). Germline V gene data show CDR1 as KGHSH and CDR2 as LQKENI. There are 13 residues in the CDR3. V lost 2 bases and J 7 bases, leaving 6 bases between the germline ends. CDR3 sequence: CASSPRGNSPLHF. The CDR3 DNA, read in part, is TGTGCCAGCTCACCAAGGGGGAATTCACCC.

Of note for this clone: The CDR3 is cut off 3 residues early in the read; its end comes from the germline J gene. The J gene is TRBJ2-5, the V gene TRBV20-1, with D tentatively TRBD1 (6 bases). The germline CDR1 and CDR2 sequences are DFQATT and SNEGSKA (reference sequence). Trimming took 2 bases from V and 2 from J, leaving 21 bases between them. The length of the CDR3 is 17 residues. CDR3 in amino acids: CSARPIPGQPQQETQYF. The CDR3 DNA, read in part, is TGCAGTGCTAGACCTATCCCTGGACAGCCTCAACAAGAGACC.

This clone has a count of ten or more. The read halts 3 residues ahead of the CDR3 end, with the missing end drawn from the germline J gene. V and J are TRBV20-1 and TRBJ2-5, with D tentatively TRBD1 (7 bases). V shed 2 bases and J shed 2 bases, with 12 bases lying between them. This CDR3 is built from 14 residues. CDR1 is DFQATT and CDR2 is SNEGSKA in the germline V gene (reference sequence). CDR3 sequence reads: CSARLPGGQETQYF. Partial CDR3 DNA: TGCAGTGCTAGACTTCCAGGGGGGCAAGAGACC.

This clone was observed at least ten times. Read data end 3 residues before the CDR3 end; the end is taken from the germline J gene. This chain connects TRBV5-6 to TRBJ2-1; D not resolved. CDR3 length: 14 amino acids. Germline lookup yields CDR1 SGHDT and CDR2 YYEEEE. Trimming took off 7 bases at V and 0 bases at J, with 11 bases between the two ends. CDR3 bases read: TGTGCCAGCCGTGAACAGAGCTCCTACAATGAG. Its protein product is CASREQSSYNE. From start to end, the CDR3 is CASREQSSYNEQFF.

In regard to this clone: The read finishes 3 residues shy of the CDR3 end, and the germline J gene is used to complete it. This chain connects TRBV18 to TRBJ1-6, with D possibly TRBD1 on 5 matching bases. Trimming left V 1 base short and J 7 bases short, with 8 bases between. CDR1 is KGHSH and CDR2 is LQKENI in the germline V gene. This CDR3 region has 14 residues. This chain's CDR3 is CASSPRQGNSPLHF. The sequenced CDR3 bases are TGTGCCAGCTCACCACGGCAGGGAAATTCACCC.

Comment on this clone: The read stops 3 residues short of the end of the CDR3; the missing end is completed from the germline J gene. The chain has TRBV19 and TRBJ2-1; the D gene is possibly TRBD1 (6 bases). V was shortened by 4 bases and J by 2 bases, with 6 bases between the two germline ends. The CDR3 consists of 13 residues. Germline CDR1 is LNHDA and CDR2 is SQIVND (reference sequence). CDR3 bases read: TGTGCCAGTAGTAGACAGGCCTACAATGAG. This translates into CASSRQAYNE. The entire CDR3 sequence reads CASSRQAYNEQFF.

The sample holds a few counts of this clone. The read terminates 3 residues before the CDR3 end, so the remaining end is supplied by the germline J gene. The chain couples TRBV23-1 to TRBJ1-2, with TRBD1 identical over 9 bases. TRBV23-1 is flagged as an ORF with uncertain function. The CDR3 covers 15 residues. Trimming cost V 6 bases and J 0 bases; bases outside gene matches: 5. Partial CDR3 DNA: TGCGCCAGCAGAACAGGGGGCCGCTCTAACTATGGC. Amino acid sequence: CASRTGGRSNYG. The full CDR3 protein reads CASRTGGRSNYGYTF.

On this clone: The read halts 3 residues ahead of the CDR3 end, with the missing end drawn from the germline J gene. The gene calls are TRBV19 and TRBJ1-3; 7 nucleotides line up with TRBD1. Germline CDR1 and CDR2: LNHDA and SQIVND (reference sequence). J gave up 2 bases and V 5 bases, and 3 bases lay outside the gene matches. The CDR3 covers 14 residues. CDR3 amino acids: CASSAQGTGNTIYF. CDR3 bases read: TGTGCCAGTAGTGCACAGGGGACTGGAAACACC.

On this clone: The sequence runs out 3 residues before the end of the CDR3; the remainder is reconstructed from the germline J gene. The V call is TRBV7-9, the J call TRBJ2-2; 8 positions match TRBD1. The CDR3 sequence is 15 residues long. CDR1 is SEHNR and CDR2 is FQNEAQ in the germline V gene (reference sequence). Germline trimming cut 5 bases from V and 1 base from J; bases unmatched to any gene: 3. The sequenced CDR3 bases are TGTGCCAGCAGCCCCGGGACAGGGAACACCGGGGAG. Its protein is CASSPGTGNTGE. The whole CDR3 reads CASSPGTGNTGELFF.

This clone was seen a handful of times. The read ends 3 residues before the CDR3 terminus; that terminus is restored from the germline J gene. The rearrangement uses TRBV2 and TRBJ1-2; 7 nucleotides agree with TRBD1. Germline V gene sequence: CDR1 SNHLY, CDR2 FYNNEI. The CDR3 is 15 residues long. With 7 bases clipped from V and 4 bases from J, the junction kept 12 bases outside the gene matches. The CDR3: CASTLTRTGAYGYTF. The covered CDR3 bases are TGTGCCAGCACCCTAACGCGGACAGGCGCCTATGGC.

Partial CDR3 DNA: TGTGCCAGCAGTGACGACACCGCTAACTATGGC. Its translation is CASSDDTANYG. The whole CDR3 sequence reads CASSDDTANYGYTF. The chain uses TRBV2 and TRBJ1-2; D gene unclear. The read comes to an end 3 residues before the CDR3 does, leaving the germline J gene to fill in the end. The CDR3 consists of 14 residues. CDR1 SNHLY and CDR2 FYNNEI come from the germline V gene. V was pared by 3 bases and J by 0 bases, with 8 bases between.

This clone has at least ten counts. Read sequence stops 3 residues before the CDR3 end, and the germline J gene provides the missing end. This sequence joins TRBV29-1 and TRBJ2-1, with D maybe TRBD2 (5 bases). The V end lost 0 bases, the J end lost 0 bases, and 18 bases lay between the germline ends. The germline V gene encodes CDR1 SQVTM and CDR2 ANQGSEA. The CDR3 length is 18 residues. CDR3: CSVEDRTAVTDSYNEQFF. CDR3 DNA, as far as it was read: TGCAGCGTTGAAGATCGAACAGCGGTAACGGACTCCTACAATGAG.

This clone was picked up many times. The read finishes 3 residues shy of the CDR3 end, and the germline J gene is used to complete it. The genes are TRBV6-1 and TRBJ1-5; D is undetermined. The CDR3 has 14 amino acids. V was pared by 4 bases and J by 4 bases, with 11 bases between. Germline values: CDR1 MNHNS, CDR2 SASEGT. CDR3 residues: CASSARQLNQPQHF. Partial CDR3 DNA: TGTGCCAGCAGTGCGCGGCAGCTAAATCAGCCC.

With regard to this clone: With the read ending 3 residues before the CDR3 end, the germline J gene is used to fill in that end. The gene calls are TRBV19 and TRBJ1-5; 10 bases map to TRBD1. J gave up 6 bases and V 4 bases, and 3 bases lay outside the gene matches. This CDR3 comprises 14 residues. The germline gives CDR1 LNHDA, CDR2 SQIVND (reference sequence). Incomplete CDR3 DNA: TGTGCCAGTAGTACCGGACAGGGGGTTCAGCCC. It encodes CASSTGQGVQP. The full CDR3 protein is CASSTGQGVQPQHF.

With respect to this clone: The read halts 3 residues ahead of the CDR3 end, with the missing end drawn from the germline J gene. This chain joins TRBV5-4 and TRBJ2-7, with D possibly being TRBD2 (6 bases). Trimming pared 2 bases from V and 3 bases from J, leaving 12 bases between. The CDR3 contains 14 residues. In germline, CDR1 is SGHNT, CDR2 YYREEE (reference sequence). CDR3 DNA, as far as it was read: TGTGCCAGCAGCTTAAAGGCGGGAAGCTACGAG. It is translated as CASSLKAGSYE. The complete CDR3 sequence is CASSLKAGSYEQYF.